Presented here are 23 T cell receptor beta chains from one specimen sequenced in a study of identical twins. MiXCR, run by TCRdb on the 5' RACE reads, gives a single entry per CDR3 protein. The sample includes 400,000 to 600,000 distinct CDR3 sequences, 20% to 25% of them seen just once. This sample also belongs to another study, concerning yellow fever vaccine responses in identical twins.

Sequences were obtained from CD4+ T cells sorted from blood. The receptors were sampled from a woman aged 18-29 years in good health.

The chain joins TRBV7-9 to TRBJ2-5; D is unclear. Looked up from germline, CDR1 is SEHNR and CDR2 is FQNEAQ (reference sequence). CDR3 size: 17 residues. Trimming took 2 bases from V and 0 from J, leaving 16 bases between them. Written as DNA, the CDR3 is TGTGCCAGCAGCTTATTGTTGGCTCCTAGTTACCAAGAGACCCAGTACTTC. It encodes CASSLLLAPSYQETQYF. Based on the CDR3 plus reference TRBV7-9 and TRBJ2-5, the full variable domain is DTGVSQNPRHKITKRGQNVTFRCDPISEHNRLYWYRQTLGQGPEFLTYFQNEAQLEKSRLLSDRFSAERPKGSFSTLEIQRTEQGDSAMYLCASSLLLAPSYQETQYFGPGTRLLVL.

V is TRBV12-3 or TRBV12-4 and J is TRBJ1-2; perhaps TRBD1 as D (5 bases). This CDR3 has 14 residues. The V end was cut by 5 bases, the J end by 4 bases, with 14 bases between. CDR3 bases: TGTGCCAGCAGTCCCTTGACAGAATCCTATGGCTACACCTTC. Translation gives CASSPLTESYGYTF.

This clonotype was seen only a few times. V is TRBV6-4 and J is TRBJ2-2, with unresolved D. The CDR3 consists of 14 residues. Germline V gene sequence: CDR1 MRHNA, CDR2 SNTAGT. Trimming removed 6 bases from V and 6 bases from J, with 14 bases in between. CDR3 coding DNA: TGTGCCAGCAGCATTAACGTGGGTTCCGGGGAGCTGTTTTTT. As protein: CASSINVGSGELFF.

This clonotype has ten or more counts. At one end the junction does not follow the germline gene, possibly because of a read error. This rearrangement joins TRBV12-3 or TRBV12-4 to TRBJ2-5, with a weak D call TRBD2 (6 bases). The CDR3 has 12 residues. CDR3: CASSLGRETQYF. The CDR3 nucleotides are TGTGCCAGCAGCTTAGGGAGGGAGACCCAGTACTTC.

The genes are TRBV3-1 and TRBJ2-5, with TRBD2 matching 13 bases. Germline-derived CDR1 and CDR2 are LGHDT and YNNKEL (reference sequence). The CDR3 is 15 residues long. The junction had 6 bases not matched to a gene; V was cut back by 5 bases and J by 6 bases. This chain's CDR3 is CASSRGLAGEKTQYF. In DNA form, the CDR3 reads TGTGCCAGCAGCAGAGGACTAGCGGGAGAGAAGACCCAGTACTTC.

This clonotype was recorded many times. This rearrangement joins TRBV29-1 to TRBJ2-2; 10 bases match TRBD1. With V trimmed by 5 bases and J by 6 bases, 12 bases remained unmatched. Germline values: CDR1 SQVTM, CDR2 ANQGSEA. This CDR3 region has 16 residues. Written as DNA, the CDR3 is TGCAGCGTTATACGTCTTACGGGACAGGGGTCCGGGGAGCTGTTTTTT. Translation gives CSVIRLTGQGSGELFF.

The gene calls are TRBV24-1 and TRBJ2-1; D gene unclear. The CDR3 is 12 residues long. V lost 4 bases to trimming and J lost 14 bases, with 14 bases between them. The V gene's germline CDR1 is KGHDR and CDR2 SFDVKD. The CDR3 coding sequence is TGTGCCACCAGTGAATCGGGCTCTAAGGAGTTCTTC. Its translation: CATSESGSKEFF.

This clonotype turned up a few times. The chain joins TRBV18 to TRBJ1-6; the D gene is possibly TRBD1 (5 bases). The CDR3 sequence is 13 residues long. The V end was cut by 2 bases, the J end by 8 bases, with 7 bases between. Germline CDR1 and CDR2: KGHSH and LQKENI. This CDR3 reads CASSPSGDSPLHF. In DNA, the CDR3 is TGTGCCAGCTCACCATCGGGGGATTCACCCCTCCACTTT.

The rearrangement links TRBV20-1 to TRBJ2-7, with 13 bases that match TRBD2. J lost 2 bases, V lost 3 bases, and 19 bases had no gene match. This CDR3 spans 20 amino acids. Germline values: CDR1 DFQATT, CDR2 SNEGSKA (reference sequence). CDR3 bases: TGCAGTGCTAGTCGCTGGTCTAGGACTAGCGGGAGCCCCCCTACCTACGAGCAGTACTTC. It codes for CSASRWSRTSGSPPTYEQYF.

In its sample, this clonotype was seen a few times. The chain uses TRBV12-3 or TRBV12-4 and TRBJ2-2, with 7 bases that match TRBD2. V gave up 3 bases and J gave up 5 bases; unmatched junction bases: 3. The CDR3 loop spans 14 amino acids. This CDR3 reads CASSLRGWTGELFF. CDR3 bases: TGTGCCAGCAGTTTGCGGGGGTGGACCGGGGAGCTGTTTTTT.

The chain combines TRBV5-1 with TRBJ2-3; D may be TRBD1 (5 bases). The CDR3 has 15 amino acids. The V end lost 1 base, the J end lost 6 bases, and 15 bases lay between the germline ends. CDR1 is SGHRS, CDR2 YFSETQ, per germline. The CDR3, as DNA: TGCGCCAGCAGCTTGAGGGGCAGGGATTTCGATACGCAGTATTTT. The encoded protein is CASSLRGRDFDTQYF. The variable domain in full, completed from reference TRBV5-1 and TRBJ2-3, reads KAGVTQTPRYLIKTRGQQVTLSCSPISGHRSVSWYQQTPGQGLQFLFEYFSETQRNKGNFPGRFSGRQFSNSRSEMNVSTLELGDSALYLCASSLRGRDFDTQYFGPGTRLTVL.

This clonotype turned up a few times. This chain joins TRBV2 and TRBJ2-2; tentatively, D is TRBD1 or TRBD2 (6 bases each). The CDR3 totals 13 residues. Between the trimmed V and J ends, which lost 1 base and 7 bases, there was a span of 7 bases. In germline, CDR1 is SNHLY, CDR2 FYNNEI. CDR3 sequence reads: CASSEEGGGELFF. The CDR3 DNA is TGTGCCAGCAGTGAAGAGGGGGGCGGGGAGCTGTTTTTT.

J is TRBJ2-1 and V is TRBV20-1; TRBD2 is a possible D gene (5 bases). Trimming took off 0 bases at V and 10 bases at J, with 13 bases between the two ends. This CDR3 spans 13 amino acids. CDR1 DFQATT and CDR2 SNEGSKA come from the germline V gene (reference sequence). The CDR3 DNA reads TGCAGTGCTAGAGATACTAGATCAGCAGAGCAGTTCTTC. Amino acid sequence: CSARDTRSAEQFF.

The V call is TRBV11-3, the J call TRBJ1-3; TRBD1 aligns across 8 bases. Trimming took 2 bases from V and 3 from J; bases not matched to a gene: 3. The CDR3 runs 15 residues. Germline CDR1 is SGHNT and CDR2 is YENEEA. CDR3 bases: TGTGCCAGCAGCTTACGGACAGGGTATGGAAACACCATATATTTT. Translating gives CASSLRTGYGNTIYF.

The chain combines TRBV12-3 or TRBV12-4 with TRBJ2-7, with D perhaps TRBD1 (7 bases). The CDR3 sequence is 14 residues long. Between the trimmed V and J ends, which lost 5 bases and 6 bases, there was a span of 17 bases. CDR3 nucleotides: TGTGCCAGCAGTGCAGGGGCGGGACAGCTCGAGCAGTACGTC. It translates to CASSAGAGQLEQYV.

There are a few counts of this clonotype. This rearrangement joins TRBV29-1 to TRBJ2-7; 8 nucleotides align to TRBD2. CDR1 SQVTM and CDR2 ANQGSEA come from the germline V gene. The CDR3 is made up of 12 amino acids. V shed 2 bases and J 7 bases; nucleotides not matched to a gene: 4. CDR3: CSVELGGGEQYF. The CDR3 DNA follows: TGCAGCGTTGAACTGGGCGGGGGGGAGCAGTACTTC.

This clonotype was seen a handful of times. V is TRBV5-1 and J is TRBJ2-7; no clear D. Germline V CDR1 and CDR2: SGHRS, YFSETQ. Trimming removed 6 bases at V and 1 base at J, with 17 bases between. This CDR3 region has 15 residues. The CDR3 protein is CASTPGAIESYEQYF. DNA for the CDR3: TGCGCCAGCACCCCCGGAGCCATAGAATCCTACGAGCAGTACTTC.

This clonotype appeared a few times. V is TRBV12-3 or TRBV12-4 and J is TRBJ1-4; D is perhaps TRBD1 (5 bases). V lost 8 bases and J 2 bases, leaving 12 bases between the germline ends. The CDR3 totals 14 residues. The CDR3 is CASRGGVTNEKLFF. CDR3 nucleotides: TGTGCCAGCCGCGGGGGGGTCACTAATGAAAAACTGTTTTTT.

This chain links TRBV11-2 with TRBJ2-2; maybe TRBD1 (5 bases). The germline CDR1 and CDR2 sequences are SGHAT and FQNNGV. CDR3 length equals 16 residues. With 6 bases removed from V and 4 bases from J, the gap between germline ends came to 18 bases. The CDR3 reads CASRSFGAWGTGELFF. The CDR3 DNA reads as TGTGCCAGCAGGTCCTTTGGGGCGTGGGGCACCGGGGAGCTGTTTTTT.

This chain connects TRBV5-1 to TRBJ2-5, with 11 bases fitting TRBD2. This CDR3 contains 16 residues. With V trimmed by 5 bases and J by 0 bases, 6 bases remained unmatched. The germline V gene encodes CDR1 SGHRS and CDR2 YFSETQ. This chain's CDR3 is CASRSPGLADQETQYF. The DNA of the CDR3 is TGCGCCAGCAGGTCCCCGGGACTAGCGGACCAAGAGACCCAGTACTTC. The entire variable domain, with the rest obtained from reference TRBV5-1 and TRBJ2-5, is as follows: KAGVTQTPRYLIKTRGQQVTLSCSPISGHRSVSWYQQTPGQGLQFLFEYFSETQRNKGNFPGRFSGRQFSNSRSEMNVSTLELGDSALYLCASRSPGLADQETQYFGPGTRLLVL.

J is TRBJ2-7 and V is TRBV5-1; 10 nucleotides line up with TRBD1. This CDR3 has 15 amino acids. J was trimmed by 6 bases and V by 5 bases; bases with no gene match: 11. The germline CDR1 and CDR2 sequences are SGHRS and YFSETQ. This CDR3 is CASRTIGTGASEQYF. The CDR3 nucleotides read TGCGCCAGCAGGACCATAGGGACAGGGGCGTCCGAGCAGTACTTC. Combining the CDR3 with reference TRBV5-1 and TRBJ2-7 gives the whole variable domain KAGVTQTPRYLIKTRGQQVTLSCSPISGHRSVSWYQQTPGQGLQFLFEYFSETQRNKGNFPGRFSGRQFSNSRSEMNVSTLELGDSALYLCASRTIGTGASEQYFGPGTRLTVT.

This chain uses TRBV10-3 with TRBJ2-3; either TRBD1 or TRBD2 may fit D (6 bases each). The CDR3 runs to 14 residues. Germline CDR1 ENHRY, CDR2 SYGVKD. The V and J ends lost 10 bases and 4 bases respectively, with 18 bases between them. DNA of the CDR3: TGTGCCACCCTAGGGGGGCCAAACGCAGATACGCAGTATTTT. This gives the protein CATLGGPNADTQYF.

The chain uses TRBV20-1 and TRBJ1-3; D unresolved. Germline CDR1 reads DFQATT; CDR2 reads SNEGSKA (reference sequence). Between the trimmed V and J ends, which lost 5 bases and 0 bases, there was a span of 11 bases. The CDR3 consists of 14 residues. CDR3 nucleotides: TGCAGTGCTGTGTACCGGGACTCTGGAAACACCATATATTTT. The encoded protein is CSAVYRDSGNTIYF.